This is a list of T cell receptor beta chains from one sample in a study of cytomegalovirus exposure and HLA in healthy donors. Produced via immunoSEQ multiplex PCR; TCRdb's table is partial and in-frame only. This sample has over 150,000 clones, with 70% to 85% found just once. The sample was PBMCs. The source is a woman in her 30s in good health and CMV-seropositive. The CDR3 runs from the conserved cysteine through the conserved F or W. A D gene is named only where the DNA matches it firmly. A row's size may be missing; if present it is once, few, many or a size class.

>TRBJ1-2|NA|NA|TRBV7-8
TGTGCCAGCAGCTCGCGAAGGGGCGGACCCTATGGCTACACCTTC
CASSSRRGGPYGYTF
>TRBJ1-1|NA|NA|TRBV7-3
TGTGCCAGCAGCTCCTCGGTGAACACTGAAGCTTTCTTT
CASSSSVNTEAFF
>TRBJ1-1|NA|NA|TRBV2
TGTGCCAGCAGGAAGGGGGAGAGTTACACTGAAGCTTTCTTT
CASRKGESYTEAFF
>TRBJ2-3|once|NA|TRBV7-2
TGTGCCAGCGGACACACTAGCACAGATACGCAGTATTTT
CASGHTSTDTQYF
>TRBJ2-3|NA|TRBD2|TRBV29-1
TGCAGCTCCGGGAGGGAAACCCACACAGATACGCAGTATTTT
CSSGRETHTDTQYF
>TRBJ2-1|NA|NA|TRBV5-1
TGCGCCAGCAGCTTGACAGGGAGCTCCTACAATGAGCAGTTCTTC
CASSLTGSSYNEQFF
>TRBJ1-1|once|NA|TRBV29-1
TGCAGCGTTGTGGAGGTGGGGGGCACTGAAGCTTTCTTT
CSVVEVGGTEAFF
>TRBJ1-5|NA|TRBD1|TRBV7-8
TGTGCCAGCAGCTCAAGACAGGGAACTGCCGTCAATCAGCCCCAGCATTTT
CASSSRQGTAVNQPQHF
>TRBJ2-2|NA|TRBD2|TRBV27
TGTGCCAGCAGTCCACTAACCGGGACTAGCGGGAGTGGGGAGCTGTTTTTT
CASSPLTGTSGSGELFF
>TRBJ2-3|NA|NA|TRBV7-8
TGTGCCAGCGGACTATTTGTTAGCACAGATACGCAGTATTTT
CASGLFVSTDTQYF
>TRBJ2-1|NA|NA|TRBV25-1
TGTGCCAGCAGTGCGGGAGACGGAGCCTACAATGAGCAGTTCTTC
CASSAGDGAYNEQFF
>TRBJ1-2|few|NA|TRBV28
TGTGCCAGCTTCAACAGTGGCTATGGCTACACCTTC
CASFNSGYGYTF
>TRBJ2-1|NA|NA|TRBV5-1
TGCGCCAGCAGCTTGGCGGGAAGCCGTGGGTACAATGAGCAGTTCTTC
CASSLAGSRGYNEQFF
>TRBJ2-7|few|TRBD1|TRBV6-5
TGTGCCAGCAGGACCCGGACAGGGTCCTACGAGCAGTACTTC
CASRTRTGSYEQYF
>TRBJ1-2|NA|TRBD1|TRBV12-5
TGTGCTAGTGGTTTGGGGCTAGGACAGGGGCAAGATTCTAACTATGGCTACACCTTC
CASGLGLGQGQDSNYGYTF
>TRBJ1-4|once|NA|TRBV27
TGTGCCAGCAGTTTAAGGGGGGGTTATGAAAAACTGTTTTTT
CASSLRGGYEKLFF
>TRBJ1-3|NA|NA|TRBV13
TGTGCCAGCAGCTTAGCATCTGGAAACACCATATATTTT
CASSLASGNTIYF
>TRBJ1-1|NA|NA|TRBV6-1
TGTGCCAGCAGTGAAGTGGCGGGGAACGCTTTCTTT
CASSEVAGNAFF
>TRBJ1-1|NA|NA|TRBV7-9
TGTGCCAGCAGCTCAATACAGGGTTCTCCTGAAGCTTTCTTT
CASSSIQGSPEAFF
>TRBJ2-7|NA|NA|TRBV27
TGTGCCAGCAGTTTAGTTAGCAGCGGAGCGTCCTACGAGCAGTACTTC
CASSLVSSGASYEQYF
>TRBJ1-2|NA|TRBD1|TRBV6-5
TGTGCCAGCAGTTTCACAGGGGGCTATGGCTACACCTTC
CASSFTGGYGYTF
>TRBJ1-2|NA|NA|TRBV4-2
TGTGCCAGCAGCCAAGATAGAGAGGTTGGTGGCTACACCTTC
CASSQDREVGGYTF